Below, 22 T cell receptor beta chains from the same sample are listed, as sequenced in a study of T cells in Graves' hyperthyroidism and ophthalmopathy. Amplified TCR beta CDR3 regions came from RNA transcripts. The primer set for the first-round RT-PCR of the TCR CDR3 was HTBI. TCRdb redid the calling of the multiplex PCR reads with MiXCR, one entry per CDR3 protein. The sample has 660,000 or so distinct CDR3 sequences, 20% to 25% seen once; the top ten hold 30% to 40%. Sequencing was carried out using blood. The receptors come from a man younger than 40 with Graves' ophthalmopathy.

This clonotype was seen more than once but under ten times. The rearrangement uses TRBV27 and TRBJ2-3, with 8 positions matching TRBD1. J was trimmed by 3 bases and V by 3 bases; bases with no gene match: 2. Per the germline V gene, CDR1 is MNHEY and CDR2 is SMNVEV (reference sequence). This CDR3 region has 14 residues. Here the CDR3 DNA reads TGTGCCAGCAGTTTGACAGGGGAGACAGATACGCAGTATTTT. Its translation is CASSLTGETDTQYF.

This clonotype came up a few times. V usage is TRBV12-3 or TRBV12-4 and J usage is TRBJ2-5; possible D gene TRBD2, 5 bases. The CDR3 consists of 14 residues. Trimming removed 3 bases from V and 5 bases from J, with 13 bases in between. In DNA, the CDR3 is TGTGCCAGCAGTTTCGGGCCCCCGGGGGAGACCCAGTACTTC. It encodes CASSFGPPGETQYF.

This clonotype was seen a few times. The V and J genes are TRBV10-3 and TRBJ2-7, with D hard to call. V shed 8 bases and J shed 4 bases, with 15 bases lying between them. The CDR3 length is 13 residues. The germline gives CDR1 ENHRY, CDR2 SYGVKD. The CDR3 DNA sequence: TGTGCCATCCTTTGGGCCCGGCCATACGAGCAGTACTTC. Encoded protein: CAILWARPYEQYF.

The chain links TRBV6-2 or TRBV6-3 to TRBJ1-4; D might be TRBD1 (5 bases). The germline V gene encodes CDR1 MNHEY and CDR2 SVGEGT. This CDR3 region has 16 residues. V was shortened by 6 bases and J by 0 bases, with 14 bases between the two germline ends. This CDR3 reads CASRTAFGPTNEKLFF. CDR3 DNA: TGTGCCAGCAGGACAGCCTTCGGTCCAACTAATGAAAAACTGTTTTTT.

The gene calls are TRBV9 and TRBJ2-1; 9 bases agree with TRBD1. This CDR3 has 15 amino acids. The germline gives CDR1 SGDLS, CDR2 YYNGEE. The junction had 3 bases not matched to a gene; V was cut back by 4 bases and J by 1 base. The DNA of the CDR3 is TGTGCCAGCAGCCGACAGGGGGTGTCCTACAATGAGCAGTTCTTC. The encoded protein is CASSRQGVSYNEQFF.

This clonotype was counted between two and nine times. The V call is TRBV6-2 or TRBV6-3, the J call TRBJ1-5; TRBD1 matches 9 bases. With 7 bases clipped from V and 0 bases from J, the junction kept 4 bases outside the gene matches. This CDR3 has 15 residues. Germline V lookup: CDR1 MNHEY, CDR2 SVGEGT. CDR3 residues: CASTDRGDSNQPQHF. The CDR3 DNA is TGTGCCAGCACCGACAGGGGGGATAGCAATCAGCCCCAGCATTTT.

This clonotype was detected ten times or more. This chain links TRBV12-3 or TRBV12-4 with TRBJ2-1; D gene ambiguous. The ends were cut back, 1 base at V and 4 bases at J, with 11 bases in the middle. The CDR3 consists of 15 residues. Written as DNA, the CDR3 is TGTGCCAGCAGTTTAGGGGCCGAGAATTACAATGAGCAGTTCTTC. Amino acid sequence: CASSLGAENYNEQFF.

This clonotype was seen a few times. V is TRBV2 and J is TRBJ1-6; D is perhaps TRBD1 (5 bases). CDR1 is SNHLY, CDR2 FYNNEI, per germline. The CDR3 spans 14 residues. The germline V and J ends were trimmed by 10 bases and 10 bases, with 20 bases remaining between them. In DNA form, the CDR3 reads TGTGCCACCCGAGGGGAGACAGCAGCATCACCCCTCCACTTT. Translation gives CATRGETAASPLHF.

This clonotype showed up just a few times. J is TRBJ1-6 and V is TRBV9; D unclear. V was clipped by 2 bases and J by 7 bases, with 7 bases between them. This CDR3 is 13 amino acids long. Germline assignment: CDR1 SGDLS and CDR2 YYNGEE. The CDR3 coding sequence is TGTGCCAGCAGCGTTTCCGGGAATTCACCCCTCCACTTT. Translated, it gives CASSVSGNSPLHF.

This clonotype appeared many times. The rearrangement links TRBV11-3 to TRBJ2-3; 8 nucleotides agree with TRBD1. Germline loops: CDR1 SGHNT, CDR2 YENEEA. The trim removed 5 bases at V and 3 bases at J, leaving 4 bases unmatched. CDR3 length equals 14 residues. In DNA form, the CDR3 reads TGTGCCAGCAGCGACGGACAGGGAACAGATACGCAGTATTTT. Translating it yields CASSDGQGTDTQYF.

The V call is TRBV14, the J call TRBJ1-6; D ambiguous. V lost 4 bases and J 7 bases, leaving 8 bases between the germline ends. The CDR3 loop spans 13 amino acids. Germline assignment: CDR1 SGHDN and CDR2 FVKESK. CDR3 region: CASSRGLNSPLHF. The DNA for the CDR3 is TGTGCCAGCAGCCGTGGTCTAAATTCACCCCTCCACTTT.

This clonotype showed up many times. At one boundary the junction diverges from the germline segment, which might be a read error. This rearrangement joins TRBV28 to TRBJ1-5, with D uncertain. Germline CDR1 reads MDHEN; CDR2 reads SYDVKM. This CDR3 comprises 13 residues. The CDR3 sequence is CASSTDSNQPQHF. DNA for the CDR3: TGCGCCAGCAGTACAGATAGCAATCAGCCCCAGCATTTT.

This clonotype has more than one count but fewer than ten. The rearrangement uses TRBV7-2 and TRBJ2-5; maybe TRBD2 (5 bases). Trimming cost V 6 bases and J 7 bases, with 12 bases left between them. From germline, CDR1 is SGHTA and CDR2 FQGNSA. The CDR3 totals 12 residues. The CDR3 protein is CASRGSALTQYF. As DNA, the CDR3 is TGTGCCAGCAGAGGGAGCGCCTTGACCCAGTACTTC.

The gene calls are TRBV10-3 and TRBJ2-3, with D unclear. The V gene lost 8 bases and the J gene lost 5 bases, with 8 bases spanning the gap. CDR1 is ENHRY, CDR2 SYGVKD, per germline. The CDR3 is 11 residues long. CDR3 nucleotide sequence: TGTGCCATCCGAAATCAAGATACGCAGTATTTT. The encoded protein is CAIRNQDTQYF.

This clonotype was observed a few times. The genes are TRBV6-1 and TRBJ1-6; unclear D gene. The germline CDR1 and CDR2 sequences are MNHNS and SASEGT. Trimming cost V 6 bases and J 0 bases, with 9 bases left between them. This CDR3 has 15 residues. The CDR3 DNA is TGTGCCAGCAGAACGACTAGCTCCTATAATTCACCCCTCCACTTT. Translating gives CASRTTSSYNSPLHF.

The rearrangement links TRBV19 to TRBJ1-5; 7 bases fit TRBD1. V gave up 7 bases and J gave up 4 bases; unmatched junction bases: 10. This CDR3 is 15 amino acids long. Germline V gene data show CDR1 as LNHDA and CDR2 as SQIVND (reference sequence). CDR3 residues: CASKRRGPENQPQHF. The CDR3 DNA reads TGTGCCAGTAAGAGGAGGGGGCCTGAGAATCAGCCCCAGCATTTT.

In this sample, this clonotype turned up a few times. V and J are TRBV28 and TRBJ2-1, with D perhaps given as TRBD1 or TRBD2 (6 bases each). The CDR3 length is 15 residues. The germline V gene has CDR1 MDHEN and CDR2 SYDVKM. The V end was cut by 4 bases, the J end by 6 bases, with 16 bases between. In DNA, the CDR3 is TGTGCCAGCAGTTCCGAAGGGGGGCTGCTCAATGAGCAGTTCTTC. Translated, it gives CASSSEGGLLNEQFF.

This clonotype was seen more than once but under ten times. The genes are TRBV6-1 and TRBJ2-3; TRBD2 agrees at 7 bases. V shed 8 bases, J shed 1 base, and the junction held 3 bases outside the gene matches. The germline V gene encodes CDR1 MNHNS and CDR2 SASEGT. The CDR3 extends over 13 amino acids. CDR3 sequence reads: CASARERTDTQYF. DNA for the CDR3: TGTGCCAGCGCGCGGGAGCGCACAGATACGCAGTATTTT.

This clonotype has only a few counts. J is TRBJ1-1 and V is TRBV20-1; possibly TRBD1 for D (5 bases). Germline assignment: CDR1 DFQATT and CDR2 SNEGSKA (reference sequence). V was shortened by 0 bases and J by 11 bases, with 22 bases between the two germline ends. The CDR3 length is 15 residues. The CDR3 spells CSAREERGAPDRAFF. The CDR3 DNA sequence: TGCAGTGCTAGAGAAGAAAGGGGCGCCCCCGATCGGGCTTTCTTT.

The CDR3 is CASSLNGGGRGETQYF. The DNA of the CDR3 is TGTGCCAGCAGCTTGAATGGGGGGGGTAGGGGCGAGACCCAGTACTTC. The chain couples TRBV7-2 to TRBJ2-5; 7 bases align to TRBD2. CDR1 SGHTA and CDR2 FQGNSA come from the germline V gene. V lost 3 bases, J lost 5 bases, and 12 bases stayed unmatched. The CDR3 spans 16 residues.

A few counts support this clonotype. J is TRBJ2-7 and V is TRBV5-1; 7 nucleotides align to TRBD1. CDR1 and CDR2 from the germline V gene are SGHRS and YFSETQ. With V trimmed by 4 bases and J by 7 bases, 14 bases remained unmatched. The CDR3 runs 15 residues. The CDR3 spells CASSVSGTDLLEQYF. For the CDR3, the DNA is TGCGCCAGCAGCGTCTCCGGGACAGACCTCCTGGAGCAGTACTTC. Drawing the rest from reference TRBV5-1 and TRBJ2-7, the complete variable domain is KAGVTQTPRYLIKTRGQQVTLSCSPISGHRSVSWYQQTPGQGLQFLFEYFSETQRNKGNFPGRFSGRQFSNSRSEMNVSTLELGDSALYLCASSVSGTDLLEQYFGPGTRLTVT.

This clonotype was found a few times. The rearrangement uses TRBV19 and TRBJ2-3, with D uncertain. Germline CDR1 is LNHDA and CDR2 is SQIVND (reference sequence). Between the trimmed V and J ends, which lost 5 bases and 4 bases, there was a span of 7 bases. This CDR3 has 12 amino acids. The CDR3 reads CASSLPPDTQYF. DNA of the CDR3: TGTGCCAGTAGTCTGCCCCCAGATACGCAGTATTTT.